The source of this T cell receptor (beta chain) is a study of cytomegalovirus exposure and HLA in healthy donors. Looking at the study overall: An analysis done earlier identified 120 million or so unique TCR beta sequences from 150 million to 200 million T cells. Whole-study results and caveats: Later on, an analysis showed TCR association rates differing by HLA locus, with DRB1 the most and HLA-C the fewest. Immune exposure information available was restricted to CMV serostatus.

Of note for this clone: Its antigen is still unknown.

Use of 60 Vbeta and 13 Jbeta primers characterized the PCR. TCRdb's copy holds only in-frame clones and misses some; the assay was immunoSEQ multiplex PCR. The sample includes around 110,000 clones, about 72% of them seen just once. Germline values: CDR1 MNHNY, CDR2 SVGAGI (reference sequence). V lost 3 bases, J lost 5 bases, and 2 bases stayed unmatched. This CDR3 comprises 16 residues. Sequencing was performed on PBMCs. The chain combines TRBV6-6 with TRBJ1-6; 12 bases align to TRBD1. The TCR comes from a man between 18 and 29 years old in good health and CMV-seronegative. The CDR3 spells CASSYGTGGNNSPLHF. The CDR3 coding sequence is TGTGCCAGCAGTTATGGGACAGGGGGCAATAATTCACCCCTCCACTTT.